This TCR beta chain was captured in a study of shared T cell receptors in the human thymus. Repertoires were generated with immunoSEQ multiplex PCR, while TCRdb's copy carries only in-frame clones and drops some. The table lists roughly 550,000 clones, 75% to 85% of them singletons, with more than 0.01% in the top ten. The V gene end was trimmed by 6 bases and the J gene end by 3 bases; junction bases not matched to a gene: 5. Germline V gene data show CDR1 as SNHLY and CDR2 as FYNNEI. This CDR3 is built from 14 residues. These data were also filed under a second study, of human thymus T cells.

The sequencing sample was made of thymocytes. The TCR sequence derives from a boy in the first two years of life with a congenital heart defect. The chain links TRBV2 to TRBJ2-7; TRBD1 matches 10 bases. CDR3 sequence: CASSPGTGVYEQYF. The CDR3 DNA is TGTGCCAGCAGCCCCGGGACAGGGGTCTACGAGCAGTACTTC.